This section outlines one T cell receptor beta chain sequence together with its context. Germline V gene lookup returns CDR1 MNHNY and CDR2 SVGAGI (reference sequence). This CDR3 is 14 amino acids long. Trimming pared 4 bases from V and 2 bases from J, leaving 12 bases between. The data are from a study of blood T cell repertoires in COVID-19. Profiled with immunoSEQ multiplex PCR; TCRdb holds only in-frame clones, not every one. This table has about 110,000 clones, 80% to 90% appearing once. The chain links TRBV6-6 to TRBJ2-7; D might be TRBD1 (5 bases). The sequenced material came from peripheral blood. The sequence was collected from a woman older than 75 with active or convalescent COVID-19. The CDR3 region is CASSSAGLTYEQYF. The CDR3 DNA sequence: TGTGCCAGCAGTTCCGCAGGGCTCACCTACGAGCAGTACTTC.